This TCR beta chain was retrieved from a study of T cells in Graves' hyperthyroidism and ophthalmopathy. Study background: Peripheral blood was collected at initial diagnosis, before any treatment. General study results and limits: The blood repertoire included most of the expanded thyroid clonotypes above 0.001.

Amplification of TCR beta CDR3 regions used RNA as the template. First-round RT-PCR targeting the TCR CDR3 was performed with the HTBI primer set. TCRdb reprocessed the multiplex PCR reads via MiXCR and lists one record per CDR3 protein. In the table there are roughly 530,000 distinct CDR3 sequences, 17% of which are singletons. V was cut by 3 bases and J by 2 bases, with 11 bases left in between. In germline, CDR1 is MDHEN, CDR2 SYDVKM. This CDR3 comprises 15 residues. Concerning this clonotype: Its matching antigen is unknown.

The chain couples TRBV28 to TRBJ1-5; TRBD1 is a possible D gene (5 bases). The receptor was derived from a woman aged 18 to 35 with Graves' ophthalmopathy. Sequenced: blood. The CDR3 loop is CASSFSGGGNQPQHF. CDR3 bases: TGTGCCAGCAGTTTCTCGGGGGGAGGCAATCAGCCCCAGCATTTT.